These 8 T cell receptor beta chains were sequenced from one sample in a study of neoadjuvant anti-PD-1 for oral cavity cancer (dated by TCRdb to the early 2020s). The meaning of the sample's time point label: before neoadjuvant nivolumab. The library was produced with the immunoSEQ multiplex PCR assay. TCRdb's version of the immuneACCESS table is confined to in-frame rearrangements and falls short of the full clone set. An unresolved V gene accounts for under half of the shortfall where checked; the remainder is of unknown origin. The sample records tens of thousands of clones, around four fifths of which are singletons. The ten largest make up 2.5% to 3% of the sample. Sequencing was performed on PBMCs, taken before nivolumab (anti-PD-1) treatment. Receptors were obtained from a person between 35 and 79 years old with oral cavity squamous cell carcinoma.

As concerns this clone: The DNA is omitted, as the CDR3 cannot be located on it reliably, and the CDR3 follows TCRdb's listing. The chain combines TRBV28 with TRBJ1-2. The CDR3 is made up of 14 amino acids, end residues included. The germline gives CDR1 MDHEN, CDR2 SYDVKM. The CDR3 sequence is CASSLERDAYGYTF.

The CDR3 DNA reads TGTGCCAGCAGCCACTCGACAGTCAGGAACGAGCAGTACTTC. Translating gives CASSHSTVRNEQYF. J is TRBJ2-7 and V is TRBV5-5, with D possibly TRBD1 on 5 matching bases. Germline V gene data show CDR1 as SGHKS and CDR2 as YYEKEE (reference sequence). The V end lost 4 bases, the J end lost 5 bases, and 16 bases lay between the germline ends. The CDR3 covers 14 residues.

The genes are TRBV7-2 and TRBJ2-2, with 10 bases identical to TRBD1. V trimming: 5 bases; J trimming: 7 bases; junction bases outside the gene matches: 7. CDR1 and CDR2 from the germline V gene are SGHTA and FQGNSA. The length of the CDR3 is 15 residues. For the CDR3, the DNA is TGTGCCAGCAGCCGGGACAGGGGAGGTAGCGGGGAGCTGTTTTTT. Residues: CASSRDRGGSGELFF.

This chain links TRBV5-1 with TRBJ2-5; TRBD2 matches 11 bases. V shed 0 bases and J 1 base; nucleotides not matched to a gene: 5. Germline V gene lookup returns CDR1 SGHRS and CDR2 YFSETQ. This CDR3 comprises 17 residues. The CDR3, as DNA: TGCGCCAGCAGCTTGGGGACTAGCGGGTTCTTCCAAGAGACCCAGTACTTC. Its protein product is CASSLGTSGFFQETQYF.

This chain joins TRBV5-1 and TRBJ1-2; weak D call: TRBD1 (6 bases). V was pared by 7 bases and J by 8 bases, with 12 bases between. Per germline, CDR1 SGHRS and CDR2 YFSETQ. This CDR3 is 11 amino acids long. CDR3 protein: CASGQGNGYTF. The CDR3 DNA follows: TGCGCCAGCGGTCAGGGGAACGGCTACACCTTC. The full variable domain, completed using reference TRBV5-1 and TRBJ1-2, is KAGVTQTPRYLIKTRGQQVTLSCSPISGHRSVSWYQQTPGQGLQFLFEYFSETQRNKGNFPGRFSGRQFSNSRSEMNVSTLELGDSALYLCASGQGNGYTFGSGTRLTVV.

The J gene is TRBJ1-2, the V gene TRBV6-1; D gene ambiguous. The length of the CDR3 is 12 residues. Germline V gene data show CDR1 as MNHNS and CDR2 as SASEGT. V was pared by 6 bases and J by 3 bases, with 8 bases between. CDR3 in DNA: TGTGCCAGCAGCGGTAGTTACTATGGCTACACCTTC. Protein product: CASSGSYYGYTF.

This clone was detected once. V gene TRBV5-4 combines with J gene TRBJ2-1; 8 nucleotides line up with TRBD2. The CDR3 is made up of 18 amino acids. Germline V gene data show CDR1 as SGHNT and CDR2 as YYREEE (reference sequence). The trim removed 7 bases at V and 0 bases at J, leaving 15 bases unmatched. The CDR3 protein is CASGLGTRLQSSYNEQFF. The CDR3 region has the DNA TGTGCCAGCGGCCTTGGGACTAGGCTTCAGAGCTCCTACAATGAGCAGTTCTTC.

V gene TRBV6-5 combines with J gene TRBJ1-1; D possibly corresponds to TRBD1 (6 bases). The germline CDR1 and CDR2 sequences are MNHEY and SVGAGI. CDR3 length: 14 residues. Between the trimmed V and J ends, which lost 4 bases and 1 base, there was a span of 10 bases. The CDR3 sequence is CASSSLQGNTEAFF. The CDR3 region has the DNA TGTGCCAGCAGTTCTTTACAGGGGAACACTGAAGCTTTCTTT.